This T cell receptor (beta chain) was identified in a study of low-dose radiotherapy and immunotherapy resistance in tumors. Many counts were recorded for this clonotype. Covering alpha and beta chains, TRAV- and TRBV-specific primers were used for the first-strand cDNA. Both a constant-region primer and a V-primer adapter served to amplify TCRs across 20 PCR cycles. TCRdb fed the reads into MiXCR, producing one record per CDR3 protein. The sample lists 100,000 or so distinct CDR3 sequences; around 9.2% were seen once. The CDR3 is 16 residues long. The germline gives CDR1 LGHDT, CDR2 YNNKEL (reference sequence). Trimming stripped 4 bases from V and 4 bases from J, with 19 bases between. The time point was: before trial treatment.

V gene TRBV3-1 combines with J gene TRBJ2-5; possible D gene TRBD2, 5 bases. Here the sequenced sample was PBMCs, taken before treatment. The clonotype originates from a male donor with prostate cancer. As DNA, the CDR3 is TGTGCCAGCAGCCCTCGGACCGGGGAAGTGGGAGAGACCCAGTACTTC. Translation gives CASSPRTGEVGETQYF.